This entry features one T cell receptor beta chain sequence. The sample is drawn from a study of Ad26.COV2.S vaccination and SARS-CoV-2 variants. Documented treatment: around 19 received Ad26.COV2.S at low or high dose, single or two shots; 5 received placebo; per-sample allocation not given. The study sampled participants on day 63 after the first vaccine or placebo injection. Measured with immunoSEQ multiplex PCR; TCRdb has only the in-frame clones, and not every one. The sample holds hundreds of thousands of clones, 92% seen once. The V end lost 1 base, the J end lost 0 bases, and 9 bases lay between the germline ends. This CDR3 comprises 16 residues. CDR1 and CDR2 (germline): SGHTA, FQGNSA.

The source material was peripheral blood, sampled in a trial of Ad26.COV2.S vaccine versus placebo. The chain has TRBV7-2 and TRBJ1-4; D unclear. The receptor comes from a person aged 18-60 years who received the Ad26.COV2.S COVID-19 vaccine or a placebo. CDR3 coding DNA: TGTGCCAGCAGCTTAGATTTCCCCGCAACTAATGAAAAACTGTTTTTT. It translates to CASSLDFPATNEKLFF.